This T cell receptor beta chain was captured in a study of blood T cell repertoires in COVID-19. At the level of the study: Sample material is recorded as cDNA or gDNA derived from T cells, B-cell-depleted T cells, or PBMCs.

Under the authors' procedure: Counts of nucleated cells, estimated from reference gene primer amplification, were obtained. Data came from immunoSEQ multiplex PCR; TCRdb stores just in-frame clones and leaves some out. V, J and clone size reflect that table, while D and trimming were determined from the DNA. The table shows about 270,000 clones, with around four fifths occurring only once. This clone showed up just once. The sequenced sample was peripheral blood. The sequence derives from an elderly man with acute or convalescent COVID-19.

The CDR3 nucleotides read TGTGCCAGCAGTCCTCCGCCCAGAACCTACGAGCAGTACTTC. This gives the protein CASSPPPRTYEQYF. The chain joins TRBV28 to TRBJ2-7; D remains ambiguous. Germline CDR1 MDHEN, CDR2 SYDVKM. The germline V and J ends were trimmed by 5 bases and 2 bases, with 13 bases remaining between them. This CDR3 has 14 amino acids.